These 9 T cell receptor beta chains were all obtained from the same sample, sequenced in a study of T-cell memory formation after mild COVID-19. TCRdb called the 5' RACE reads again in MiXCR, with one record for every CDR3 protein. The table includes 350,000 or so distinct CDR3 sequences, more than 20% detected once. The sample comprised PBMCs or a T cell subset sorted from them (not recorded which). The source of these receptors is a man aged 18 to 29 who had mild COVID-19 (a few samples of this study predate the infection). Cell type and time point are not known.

The CDR3 is CSARDPYSPLHF. The CDR3 DNA reads TGCAGTGCTAGAGATCCCTATTCACCCCTCCACTTT. V and J are TRBV20-1 and TRBJ1-6, with D unresolved. Germline V lookup: CDR1 DFQATT, CDR2 SNEGSKA (reference sequence). This CDR3 has 12 residues. Trimming removed 0 bases at V and 8 bases at J, with 5 bases between.

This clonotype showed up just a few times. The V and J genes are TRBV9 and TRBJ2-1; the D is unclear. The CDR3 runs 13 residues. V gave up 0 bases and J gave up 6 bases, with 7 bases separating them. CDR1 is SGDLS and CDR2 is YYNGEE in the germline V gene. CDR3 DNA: TGTGCCAGCAGCGTAGGGTGGGGCAATGAGCAGTTCTTC. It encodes CASSVGWGNEQFF.

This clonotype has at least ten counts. The CDR3 here is CASSLGTGNYGYTF. CDR3 sequence (DNA): TGTGCCAGCAGCTTGGGCACAGGGAACTATGGCTACACCTTC. The V call is TRBV7-8, the J call TRBJ1-2, with a weak D call TRBD1 (6 bases). Germline V gene data show CDR1 as SGHVS and CDR2 as FQNEAQ. CDR3 size: 14 residues. V lost 3 bases and J lost 2, with 10 bases in between.

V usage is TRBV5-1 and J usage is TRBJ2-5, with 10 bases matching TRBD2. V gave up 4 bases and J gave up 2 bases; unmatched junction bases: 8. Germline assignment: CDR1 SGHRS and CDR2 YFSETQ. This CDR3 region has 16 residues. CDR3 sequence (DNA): TGCGCCAGCAGCCGCGCTAGCGGGGGACTTCAAGAGACCCAGTACTTC. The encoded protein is CASSRASGGLQETQYF.

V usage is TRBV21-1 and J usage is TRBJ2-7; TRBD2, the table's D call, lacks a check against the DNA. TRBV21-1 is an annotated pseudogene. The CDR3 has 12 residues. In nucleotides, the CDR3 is TGTGCCAGCAGCGGGGAGCAGATTAGTCTCTACGTC. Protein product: CASSGEQISLYV.

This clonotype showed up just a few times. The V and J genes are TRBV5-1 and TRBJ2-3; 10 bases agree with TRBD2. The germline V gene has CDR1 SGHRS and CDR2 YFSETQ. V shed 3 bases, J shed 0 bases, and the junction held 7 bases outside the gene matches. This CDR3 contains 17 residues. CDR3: CASSSEVLAGSTDTQYF. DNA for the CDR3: TGCGCCAGCAGCTCGGAGGTACTAGCGGGGAGCACAGATACGCAGTATTTT.

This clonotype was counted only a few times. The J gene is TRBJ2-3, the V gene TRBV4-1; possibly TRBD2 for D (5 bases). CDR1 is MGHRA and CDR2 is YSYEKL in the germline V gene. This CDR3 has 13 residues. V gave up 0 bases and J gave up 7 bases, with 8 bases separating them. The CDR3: CASSQDEGYTQYF. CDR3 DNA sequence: TGCGCCAGCAGCCAAGATGAGGGATATACGCAGTATTTT.

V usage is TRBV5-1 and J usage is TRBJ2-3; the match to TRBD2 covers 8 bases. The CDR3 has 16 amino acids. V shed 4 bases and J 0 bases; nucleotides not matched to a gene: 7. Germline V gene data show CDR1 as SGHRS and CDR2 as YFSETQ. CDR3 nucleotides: TGCGCCAGCAGCAACCAAGCGGGGGACAGCACAGATACGCAGTATTTT. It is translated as CASSNQAGDSTDTQYF.

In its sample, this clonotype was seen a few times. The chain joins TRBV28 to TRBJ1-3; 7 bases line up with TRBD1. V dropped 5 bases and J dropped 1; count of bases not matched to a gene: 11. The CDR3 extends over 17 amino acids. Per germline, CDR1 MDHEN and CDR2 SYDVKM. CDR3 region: CASSPPNRGFSGNTIYF. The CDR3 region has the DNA TGTGCCAGCAGTCCACCCAACAGGGGTTTTTCTGGAAACACCATATATTTT.